The rows below give T cell receptor beta chains drawn from one sample of a study of CD8 T cells in Susac syndrome. TCRdb reanalysed the immunoSEQ multiplex PCR reads using MiXCR and keeps one entry per CDR3 protein. The sample yields about 200,000 distinct CDR3 sequences, 85% to 95% seen once. Sequenced input: CD4+ T cells from PBMCs. The receptors were gathered from a human donor in good health. Both conserved end residues are part of each CDR3. D genes are given only for firm matches. Not all rows give a size; the values are once, few, many and, for expanded clones, a class.

v_gene: TRBV3-1; j_gene: TRBJ2-7; abundance: -; d_gene: -; CDR3nt: TGTGCCAGCAGCCAAGATTACCAGACTGGGCAGTACTTC; CDR3aa: CASSQDYQTGQYF
v_gene: TRBV5-1; j_gene: TRBJ1-2; abundance: -; d_gene: TRBD1; CDR3nt: TGCGCCAGCAGCTCGACCGGGACAGTCTATGGCTACACCTTC; CDR3aa: CASSSTGTVYGYTF
v_gene: TRBV28; j_gene: TRBJ1-5; abundance: once; d_gene: TRBD1; CDR3nt: TGTGCCAGCATGGGGCCAGGGGGATCCCAGCCCCAGCATTTT; CDR3aa: CASMGPGGSQPQHF
v_gene: TRBV3-1; j_gene: TRBJ1-2; abundance: -; d_gene: -; CDR3nt: TGTGCCAGCAGCCCTGCCGGGAACGGCCATGGCTACACCTTC; CDR3aa: CASSPAGNGHGYTF
v_gene: TRBV4-1; j_gene: TRBJ2-7; abundance: -; d_gene: -; CDR3nt: TGCGCCAGCAGCCAAGTCCCTGGTGAGCAGTACTTC; CDR3aa: CASSQVPGEQYF
v_gene: TRBV20-1; j_gene: TRBJ1-5; abundance: -; d_gene: -; CDR3nt: TGCAGTGCTAGGGTACCCCCGGGATTGATGCATCAGCCCCAGCATTTT; CDR3aa: CSARVPPGLMHQPQHF
v_gene: TRBV29-1; j_gene: TRBJ2-3; abundance: -; d_gene: TRBD2; CDR3nt: TGCAGAAGCGGGGGCACAGATACGCAGTATTTT; CDR3aa: CRSGGTDTQYF
v_gene: TRBV3-1; j_gene: TRBJ1-2; abundance: -; d_gene: -; CDR3nt: TGTGCCAGCAGTCAGGACAGCAACTATGGCTACACCTTC; CDR3aa: CASSQDSNYGYTF
v_gene: TRBV12-3/TRBV12-4; j_gene: TRBJ2-6; abundance: -; d_gene: TRBD1; CDR3nt: TGTGCCAGCAGTCCCGGGACAGGGGGCGCTGGGGCCAACGTCCTGACTTTC; CDR3aa: CASSPGTGGAGANVLTF
v_gene: TRBV9; j_gene: TRBJ2-5; abundance: -; d_gene: -; CDR3nt: TGTGCCAGCAGCCCAACCCTGAGACTGAACAGCCAGACCCAGTACTTC; CDR3aa: CASSPTLRLNSQTQYF
v_gene: TRBV27; j_gene: TRBJ2-7; abundance: -; d_gene: -; CDR3nt: TGTGCCAGCAGTTCTTTCATGGGAGTCAACGAGCAGTACTTC; CDR3aa: CASSSFMGVNEQYF
v_gene: TRBV19; j_gene: TRBJ1-1; abundance: -; d_gene: -; CDR3nt: TGTGCCAGTAGTATAGCCGGCCGCACTGAAGCTTTCTTT; CDR3aa: CASSIAGRTEAFF
v_gene: TRBV2; j_gene: TRBJ1-2; abundance: -; d_gene: -; CDR3nt: TGTGCCAGCAGTGAGGAGCGACATGGCTACACCTTC; CDR3aa: CASSEERHGYTF
v_gene: TRBV2; j_gene: TRBJ1-6; abundance: -; d_gene: -; CDR3nt: TGTGCCGGCACAAGGGGGTATAATTCACCCCTCCACTTT; CDR3aa: CAGTRGYNSPLHF
v_gene: TRBV2; j_gene: TRBJ1-5; abundance: -; d_gene: -; CDR3nt: TGTGCCAGCACCGTCGAAGACAGGCGATATCAGCCCCAGCATTTT; CDR3aa: CASTVEDRRYQPQHF
v_gene: TRBV2; j_gene: TRBJ1-2; abundance: -; d_gene: -; CDR3nt: TGTGCCAGCAGTGATGGCGATTATGGCTACACCTTC; CDR3aa: CASSDGDYGYTF
v_gene: TRBV27; j_gene: TRBJ1-2; abundance: -; d_gene: -; CDR3nt: TGTGCCAGCAGTTTATCGACAGGAAGCTATGGCTACACCTTC; CDR3aa: CASSLSTGSYGYTF
v_gene: TRBV11-2; j_gene: TRBJ2-7; abundance: -; d_gene: -; CDR3nt: TGTGCCAGCAGCTTAGATCTTGGAGGTACAAACTACGAGCAGTACTTC; CDR3aa: CASSLDLGGTNYEQYF
v_gene: TRBV3-1; j_gene: TRBJ2-5; abundance: -; d_gene: -; CDR3nt: TGTGCCAGCAGCCCGCCTCTGCCAGTGGAGACCCAGTACTTC; CDR3aa: CASSPPLPVETQYF
v_gene: TRBV9; j_gene: TRBJ2-5; abundance: -; d_gene: TRBD2; CDR3nt: TGTGCCAGCAGCGTAGGAGCGGGAGGTGGGCAAGAGACCCAGTACTTC; CDR3aa: CASSVGAGGGQETQYF
v_gene: TRBV15; j_gene: TRBJ1-1; abundance: -; d_gene: -; CDR3nt: TGTGCCACCAGCAGAGAAGGGTTAGCTGAAGCTTTCTTT; CDR3aa: CATSREGLAEAFF
v_gene: TRBV29-1; j_gene: TRBJ2-5; abundance: -; d_gene: -; CDR3nt: TGCAGCGTTGAGGGGGCTCGGGGGGATGTAGGGCAAGAGACCCAGTACTTC; CDR3aa: CSVEGARGDVGQETQYF
v_gene: TRBV5-1; j_gene: TRBJ1-2; abundance: -; d_gene: TRBD1; CDR3nt: TGCGCCAGCAGCTTCCAGGGGGACGCTAACTATGGCTACACCTTC; CDR3aa: CASSFQGDANYGYTF
v_gene: TRBV12-3/TRBV12-4; j_gene: TRBJ2-4; abundance: once; d_gene: -; CDR3nt: TGTGCCAGCAGTACCGACAGAGAGTGGGTAGCCAAAAACATTCAGTACTTC; CDR3aa: CASSTDREWVAKNIQYF
v_gene: TRBV27; j_gene: TRBJ1-4; abundance: -; d_gene: -; CDR3nt: TGTGCCAGCAGTTCGGCCGGACAGAGTGAAAAACTGTTTTTT; CDR3aa: CASSSAGQSEKLFF
v_gene: TRBV20-1; j_gene: TRBJ2-5; abundance: -; d_gene: TRBD2; CDR3nt: TGCAGTGCTGGCAGACTAGCGGGAGACCTTTCCAGACAAGAGACCCAGTACTTC; CDR3aa: CSAGRLAGDLSRQETQYF
v_gene: TRBV3-1; j_gene: TRBJ1-5; abundance: -; d_gene: -; CDR3nt: TGTGCCAGCAGCCAATCTCAGGATCAGCCCCAGCATTTT; CDR3aa: CASSQSQDQPQHF
v_gene: TRBV12-3/TRBV12-4; j_gene: TRBJ1-1; abundance: -; d_gene: TRBD1; CDR3nt: TGTGCCAGCCCCGACAGGGAAGGCACTGAAGCTTTCTTT; CDR3aa: CASPDREGTEAFF
v_gene: TRBV20-1; j_gene: TRBJ1-1; abundance: -; d_gene: TRBD1; CDR3nt: TGCAGTGCTCTCCTATCGGACAGGGGTATGAACACTGAAGCTTTCTTT; CDR3aa: CSALLSDRGMNTEAFF
v_gene: TRBV15; j_gene: TRBJ2-5; abundance: once; d_gene: -; CDR3nt: TGTGCCACCAGCAGAGATGTTCCTGAGACCCAGTACTTC; CDR3aa: CATSRDVPETQYF
v_gene: TRBV11-2; j_gene: TRBJ1-1; abundance: -; d_gene: -; CDR3nt: TGTGCCAGCGGATTTTCTGAAGCTTTCTTT; CDR3aa: CASGFSEAFF
v_gene: TRBV20-1; j_gene: TRBJ2-1; abundance: -; d_gene: -; CDR3nt: TGCAGTGCTAGAAGTACCGGGACGGGGGAGCAGTTCTTC; CDR3aa: CSARSTGTGEQFF
v_gene: TRBV15; j_gene: TRBJ1-5; abundance: once; d_gene: -; CDR3nt: TGTGCCACCAGCAGAGATTTAAATCAGCCCCAGCATTTT; CDR3aa: CATSRDLNQPQHF
v_gene: TRBV19; j_gene: TRBJ2-2; abundance: -; d_gene: TRBD2; CDR3nt: TGTGCCAGTAAGGGTACCGGGACTAGCGTCCCCGGGGAGCTGTTTTTT; CDR3aa: CASKGTGTSVPGELFF
v_gene: TRBV29-1; j_gene: TRBJ2-4; abundance: -; d_gene: -; CDR3nt: TGCAGCGTTGGGATAGGGACGGACATTCAGTACTTC; CDR3aa: CSVGIGTDIQYF
v_gene: TRBV20-1; j_gene: TRBJ2-1; abundance: -; d_gene: TRBD2; CDR3nt: TGCAGTGCCCCTCGGGGGGGAGCAGGCTACAATGAGCAGTTCTTC; CDR3aa: CSAPRGGAGYNEQFF
v_gene: TRBV7-3; j_gene: TRBJ2-1; abundance: -; d_gene: -; CDR3nt: TGTGCCAGCAGCTTATGGCTGAACAATGAGCAGTTCTTC; CDR3aa: CASSLWLNNEQFF
v_gene: TRBV27; j_gene: TRBJ1-2; abundance: -; d_gene: -; CDR3nt: TGTGCCAGCAGTATCCGGGACACCTCTACCTATGGCTACACCTTC; CDR3aa: CASSIRDTSTYGYTF
v_gene: TRBV5-1; j_gene: TRBJ2-3; abundance: -; d_gene: -; CDR3nt: TGCGCCAGCACCCCCGGGACAACAGATACGCAGTATTTT; CDR3aa: CASTPGTTDTQYF
v_gene: TRBV20-1; j_gene: TRBJ2-3; abundance: -; d_gene: TRBD2; CDR3nt: TGCAGTGCTGCGGGGGGTCCGCAGTATTTT; CDR3aa: CSAAGGPQYF
v_gene: TRBV27; j_gene: TRBJ2-6; abundance: -; d_gene: -; CDR3nt: TGTGCCAGCAGACCCCGCACAGGGCTATCCGGGGCCAACGTCCTGACTTTC; CDR3aa: CASRPRTGLSGANVLTF
v_gene: TRBV24-1; j_gene: TRBJ1-4; abundance: -; d_gene: -; CDR3nt: TGTGCCACCAGTGATTCGGACAGCGAAAAACTGTTTTTT; CDR3aa: CATSDSDSEKLFF
v_gene: TRBV12-3/TRBV12-4; j_gene: TRBJ1-1; abundance: -; d_gene: TRBD1; CDR3nt: TGTGCCAGCAGTTCCGGACAGGGAGCCACTGAAGCTTTCTTT; CDR3aa: CASSSGQGATEAFF
v_gene: TRBV25-1; j_gene: TRBJ1-4; abundance: -; d_gene: -; CDR3nt: TGTGCCAGCAGTGAGGCAAGACTCGGTGAAAAACTGTTTTTT; CDR3aa: CASSEARLGEKLFF
v_gene: TRBV9; j_gene: TRBJ2-4; abundance: once; d_gene: -; CDR3nt: TGTGCCAGCAGCGTACAGGAAGGGGACATTCAGTACTTC; CDR3aa: CASSVQEGDIQYF
v_gene: TRBV25-1; j_gene: TRBJ2-4; abundance: -; d_gene: -; CDR3nt: TGTGCCAGCAGGGGGATTGGGACATCGCTAGCCAAAAACATTCAGTACTTC; CDR3aa: CASRGIGTSLAKNIQYF
v_gene: TRBV7-2; j_gene: TRBJ2-5; abundance: -; d_gene: TRBD2; CDR3nt: TGTGCCAGCAGCTTGGAGCGGGATGTGGAGACCCAGTACTTC; CDR3aa: CASSLERDVETQYF
v_gene: TRBV3-1; j_gene: TRBJ2-5; abundance: -; d_gene: -; CDR3nt: TGTGCCAGCAGCCAAGGAGGATCGGGGAAAGAGACCCAGTACTTC; CDR3aa: CASSQGGSGKETQYF
v_gene: TRBV6-2/TRBV6-3; j_gene: TRBJ1-2; abundance: -; d_gene: TRBD1; CDR3nt: TGTGCCACCGTGAACACAGGGGGACACTATGGCTACACCTTC; CDR3aa: CATVNTGGHYGYTF